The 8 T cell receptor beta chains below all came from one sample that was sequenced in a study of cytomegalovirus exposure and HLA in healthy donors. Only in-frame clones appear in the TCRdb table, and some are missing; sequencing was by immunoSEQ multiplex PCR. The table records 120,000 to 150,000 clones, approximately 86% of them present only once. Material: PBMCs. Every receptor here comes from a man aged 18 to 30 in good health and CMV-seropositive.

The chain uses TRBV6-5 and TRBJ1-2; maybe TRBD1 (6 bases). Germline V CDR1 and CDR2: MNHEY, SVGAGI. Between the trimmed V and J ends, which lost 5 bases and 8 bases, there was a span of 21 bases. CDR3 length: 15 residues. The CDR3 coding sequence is TGTGCCAGCAGTCAGCGTACAGGGTACTCTTGGGGCTACACCTTC. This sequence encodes CASSQRTGYSWGYTF.

The CDR3 sequence is CSVAKGGVLAGDRTGELFF. Here the CDR3 DNA reads TGCAGCGTTGCGAAAGGGGGGGTACTAGCGGGAGATCGGACCGGGGAGCTGTTTTTT. V usage is TRBV29-1 and J usage is TRBJ2-2, with 11 bases identical to TRBD2. CDR1 SQVTM and CDR2 ANQGSEA come from the germline V gene. This CDR3 contains 19 residues. The V gene end was trimmed by 4 bases and the J gene end by 5 bases; junction bases not matched to a gene: 18.

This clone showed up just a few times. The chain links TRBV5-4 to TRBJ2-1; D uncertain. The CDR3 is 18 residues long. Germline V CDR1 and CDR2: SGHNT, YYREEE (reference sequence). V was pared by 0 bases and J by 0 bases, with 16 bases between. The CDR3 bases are TGTGCCAGCAGCTTGGGTGGCGGCTCCCGGAGCTCCTACAATGAGCAGTTCTTC. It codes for CASSLGGGSRSSYNEQFF.

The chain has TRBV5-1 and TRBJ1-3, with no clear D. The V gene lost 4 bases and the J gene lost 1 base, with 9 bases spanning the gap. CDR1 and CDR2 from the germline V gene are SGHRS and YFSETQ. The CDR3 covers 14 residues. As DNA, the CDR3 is TGCGCCAGCAGCGCAGGCTTTTCTGGAAACACCATATATTTT. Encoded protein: CASSAGFSGNTIYF.

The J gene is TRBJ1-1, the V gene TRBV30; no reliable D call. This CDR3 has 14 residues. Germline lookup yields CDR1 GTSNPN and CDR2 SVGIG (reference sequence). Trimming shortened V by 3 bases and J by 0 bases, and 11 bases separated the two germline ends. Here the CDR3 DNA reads TGTGCCTGGAGCCTACGGGGAATGAACACTGAAGCTTTCTTT. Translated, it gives CAWSLRGMNTEAFF.

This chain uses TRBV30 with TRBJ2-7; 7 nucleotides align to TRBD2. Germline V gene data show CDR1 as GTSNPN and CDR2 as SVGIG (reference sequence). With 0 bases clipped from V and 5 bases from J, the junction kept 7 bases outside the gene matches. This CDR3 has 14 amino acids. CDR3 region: CAWSVRGLLDEQYF. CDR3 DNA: TGTGCCTGGAGTGTACGGGGACTACTGGACGAGCAGTACTTC.

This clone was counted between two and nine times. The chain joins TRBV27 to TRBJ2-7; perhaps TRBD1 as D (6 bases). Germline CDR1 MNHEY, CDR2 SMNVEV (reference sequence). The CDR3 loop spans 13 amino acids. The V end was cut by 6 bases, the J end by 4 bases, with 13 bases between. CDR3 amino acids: CASSDRLSYEQYF. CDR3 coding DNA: TGTGCCAGCAGCGACAGGTTGTCTTACGAGCAGTACTTC.

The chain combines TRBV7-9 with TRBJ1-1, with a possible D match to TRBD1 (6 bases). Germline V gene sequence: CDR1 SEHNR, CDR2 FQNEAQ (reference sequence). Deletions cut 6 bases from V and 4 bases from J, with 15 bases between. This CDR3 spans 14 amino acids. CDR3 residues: CASRGAGETTEAFF. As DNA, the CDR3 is TGTGCCAGCAGAGGGGCAGGGGAAACCACTGAAGCTTTCTTT.